In this sample, the clone carrying this TCR beta chain turned up many times. Trimming left V 7 bases short and J 4 bases short, with 16 bases between. The CDR3 contains 14 residues. The germline CDR1 and CDR2 sequences are KGHSH and LQKENI. The entry originates in a study of neurological immune-mediated disorders. TCRdb recomputed calls from the 5' RACE reads with MiXCR, one row per CDR3 protein. Of roughly 27,000 distinct CDR3 sequences in the sample, roughly 20% were seen once. Sequenced input: PBMCs. The chain is built from TRBV18 and TRBJ2-5, with no clear D. The origin of this receptor is a woman in her fifties or sixties in good health. CDR3 DNA sequence: TGTGCCAGCTTCAGCTCGGTATCGGTAGAGACCCAGTACTTC. Its protein product is CASFSSVSVETQYF. The variable domain in full, with the rest retrieved from reference TRBV18 and TRBJ2-5, is NAGVMQNPRHLVRRRGQEARLRCSPMKGHSHVYWYRQLPEEGLKFMVYLQKENIIDESGMPKERFSAEFPKEGPSILRIQQVVRGDSAAYFCASFSSVSVETQYFGPGTRLLVL.